Below, 3 T cell receptor beta chains from the same sample are listed, as sequenced in a study of cytotoxic CD8 clonotypes in ibrutinib-treated CLL. TCRdb's table, derived via immunoSEQ multiplex PCR, lists solely in-frame clones and lacks some. The repertoire has 11,000 to 15,000 clones, approximately 48% of them found once; the top ten carry less than 45%. Sequenced material: PBMCs, taken at a roughly 24-month disease-progression time point, from a patient treated with ibrutinib. The source is a human donor with chronic lymphocytic leukemia.

The rearrangement links TRBV19 to TRBJ2-7, with D unresolved. CDR3 length: 14 residues. Per the germline V gene, CDR1 is LNHDA and CDR2 is SQIVND (reference sequence). V was trimmed by 3 bases and J by 3 bases, leaving 12 bases between them. CDR3 protein: CASSIRSGSYEQYF. In DNA form, the CDR3 reads TGTGCCAGTAGTATCCGATCAGGAAGCTACGAGCAGTACTTC.

The J gene is TRBJ2-3, the V gene TRBV4-1, with D unclear. Germline assignment: CDR1 MGHRA and CDR2 YSYEKL. This CDR3 contains 14 residues. V was clipped by 0 bases and J by 3 bases, with 7 bases between them. The CDR3 here is CASSQEQPTDTQYF. The CDR3 coding sequence is TGCGCCAGCAGCCAAGAACAGCCTACAGATACGCAGTATTTT.

The chain carries TRBV25-1 and TRBJ2-7, with D uncertain. This CDR3 contains 11 residues. Germline V lookup: CDR1 MGHDK, CDR2 SYGVNS. Trimming shortened V by 5 bases and J by 3 bases, and 5 bases separated the two germline ends. Written as DNA, the CDR3 is TGTGCCAGCAGTCCCGGCTACGAGCAGTACTTC. Its protein is CASSPGYEQYF.